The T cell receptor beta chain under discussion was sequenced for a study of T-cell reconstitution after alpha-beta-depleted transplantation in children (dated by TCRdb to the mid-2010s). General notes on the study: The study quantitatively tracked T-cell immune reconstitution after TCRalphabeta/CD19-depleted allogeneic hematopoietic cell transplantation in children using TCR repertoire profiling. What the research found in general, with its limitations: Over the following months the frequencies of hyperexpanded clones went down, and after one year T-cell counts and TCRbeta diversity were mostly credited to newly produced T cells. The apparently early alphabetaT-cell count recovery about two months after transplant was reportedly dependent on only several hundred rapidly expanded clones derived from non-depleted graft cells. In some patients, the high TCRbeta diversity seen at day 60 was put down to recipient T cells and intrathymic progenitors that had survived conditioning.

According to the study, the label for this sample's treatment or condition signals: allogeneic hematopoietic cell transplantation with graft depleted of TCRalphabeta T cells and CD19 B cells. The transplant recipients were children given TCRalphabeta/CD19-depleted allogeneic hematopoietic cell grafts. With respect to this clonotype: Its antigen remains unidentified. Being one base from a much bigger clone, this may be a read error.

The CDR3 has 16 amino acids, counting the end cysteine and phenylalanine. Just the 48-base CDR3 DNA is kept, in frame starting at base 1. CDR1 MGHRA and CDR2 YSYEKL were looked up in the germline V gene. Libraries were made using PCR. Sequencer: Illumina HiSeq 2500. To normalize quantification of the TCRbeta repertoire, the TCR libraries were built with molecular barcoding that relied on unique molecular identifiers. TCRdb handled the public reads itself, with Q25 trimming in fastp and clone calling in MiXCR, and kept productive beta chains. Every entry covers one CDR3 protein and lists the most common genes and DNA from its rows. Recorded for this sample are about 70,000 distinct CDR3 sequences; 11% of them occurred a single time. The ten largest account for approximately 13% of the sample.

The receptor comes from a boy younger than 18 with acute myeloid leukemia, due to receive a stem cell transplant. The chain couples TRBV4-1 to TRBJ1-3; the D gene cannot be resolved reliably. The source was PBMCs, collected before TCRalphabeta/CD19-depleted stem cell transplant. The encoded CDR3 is CASSQPTVIPGNSIYF. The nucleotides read TGCGCCAGCAGCCAACCGACGGTGATCCCTGGAAACTCCATATATTTT.